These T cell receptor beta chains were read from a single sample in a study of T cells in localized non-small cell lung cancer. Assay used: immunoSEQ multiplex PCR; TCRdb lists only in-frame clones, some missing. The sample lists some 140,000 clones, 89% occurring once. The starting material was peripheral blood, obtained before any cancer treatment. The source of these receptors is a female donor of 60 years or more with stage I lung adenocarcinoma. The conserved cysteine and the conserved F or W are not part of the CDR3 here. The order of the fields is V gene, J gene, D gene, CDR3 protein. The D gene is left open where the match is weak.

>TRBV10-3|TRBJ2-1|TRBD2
ASTPGLAGGNEQF
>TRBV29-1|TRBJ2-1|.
SVVPGPNNEQF
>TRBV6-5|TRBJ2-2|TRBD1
ASSPQGARTGELF
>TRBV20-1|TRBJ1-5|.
SARDKQPQH
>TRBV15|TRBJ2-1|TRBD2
ATSRDPGGKDEQF
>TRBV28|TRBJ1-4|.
ASSPAGWGRTNEKLF
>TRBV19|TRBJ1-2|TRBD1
ASSKQGADYGYT
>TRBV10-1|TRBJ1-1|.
ASSEGQPNTEAF
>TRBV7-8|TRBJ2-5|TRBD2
ASSPVLLAVGETQY
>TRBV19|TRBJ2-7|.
ASRRGGSNSYEQY
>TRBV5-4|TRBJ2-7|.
ASSSNYRYEQY
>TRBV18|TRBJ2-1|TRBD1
ASSPPGQGSDEQF
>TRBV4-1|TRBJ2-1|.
ASSHGLVPAANEQF
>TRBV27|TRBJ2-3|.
ASSPPPSGRDTQY
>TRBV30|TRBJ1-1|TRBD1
AWSADRETEAF
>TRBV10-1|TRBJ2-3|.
ASSESFSPGAGTDTQY
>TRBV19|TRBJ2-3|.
ASSISSPDTQY
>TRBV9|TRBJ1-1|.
ASSEPEGLNTEAF
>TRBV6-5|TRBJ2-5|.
ASSEEGGQY
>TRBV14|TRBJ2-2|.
ASSQVGELF
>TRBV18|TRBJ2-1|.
ASSPLADFSYNEQF
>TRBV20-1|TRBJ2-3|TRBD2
SARTSSTQY
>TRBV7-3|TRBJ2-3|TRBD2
ATREGTDTQY
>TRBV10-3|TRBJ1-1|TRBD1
AISESRGHGTEAF
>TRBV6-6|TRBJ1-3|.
ASVGVLGNTIY
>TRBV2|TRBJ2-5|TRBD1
ASSLLTGQETQY
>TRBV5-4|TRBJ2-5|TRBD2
ASSSPGLAGVRETQY
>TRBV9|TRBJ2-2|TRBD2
ASSVSSGALAGGELF
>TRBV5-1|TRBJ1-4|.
ASSLRLDEKLF
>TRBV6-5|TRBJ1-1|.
ASSLRRGGTEAF
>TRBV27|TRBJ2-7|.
ASSSGLSSYEQY
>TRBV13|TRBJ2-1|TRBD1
ASSSQGGNNEQF
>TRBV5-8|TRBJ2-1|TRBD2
ASSVSGSSYNEQF
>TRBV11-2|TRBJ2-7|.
ASSLGHQIHTYEQY
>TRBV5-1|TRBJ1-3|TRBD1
ASSNGGQSSGNTIY
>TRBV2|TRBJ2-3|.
ASTREGPSTDTQY
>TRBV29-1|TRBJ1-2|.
SVELGLGIYGYT
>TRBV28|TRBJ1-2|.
ASRFQVNGYT
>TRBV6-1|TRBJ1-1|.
ASSDGDTEAF
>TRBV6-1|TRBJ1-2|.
ASSEQRGYT